This TCR beta chain was sequenced for a study of OX40 agonist ivuxolimab in advanced cancers. Regarding the research as a whole: Ivuxolimab, which targeted the costimulatory receptor OX40 (CD134), was an agonistic, fully human IgG2 monoclonal antibody. Intravenous ivuxolimab was administered to patients every 2 weeks at six dose levels: 0.01, 0.1, 0.3, 1.5, 3 and 10 mg/kg. Of the roughly 51 patients in dose escalation, around 19 had hepatocellular carcinoma, around 15 had melanoma, 9 had renal cell carcinoma and 9 had head and neck cancer. In the dose-escalation cohort, over 65% of patients were male, and the mean age was approximately 60 years, with a range of about 23 to 80. Patients were allowed to have had prior anti-PD-1, anti-PD-L1 or anti-CTLA-4 therapy, and about 40% of the dose-escalation patients had been treated with checkpoint inhibitors. Three dose-escalation patients achieved partial responses, one with hepatocellular carcinoma and two with cutaneous melanoma. Peripheral TCRbeta sequencing aimed to test whether ivuxolimab altered TCR sequence diversity and caused clonal T-cell expansion. The monotherapy dose-escalation portion (N ≈ 57 patients) of the phase I ivuxolimab trial is reported in the paper. What the study reported, not specific to this receptor: In partial responders in the 0.1-3.0 mg/kg groups, normalized peripheral clonal expansion was found to be among the lowest, especially among CD8+ T cells. Low levels of normalized T-cell clonal expansion were also seen in some patients who did not respond. At doses from 0.1 to 3.0 mg/kg, clonal expansion was seen in both CD4+ and CD8+ blood T cells between baseline and week 6. After ivuxolimab, CD8+ T cells had more expanded clones than CD4+ T cells on average. Antigen specificity was not determined for the clonally expanded peripheral T cells.

To sequence the TCRbeta CDR3 region, genomic DNA was isolated from the sorted cells. The immunoSEQ Assay was used to sequence the TCRbeta CDR3 regions. Not all clones reach the TCRdb copy of this immuneACCESS table, which keeps in-frame sequences only. Checked studies attribute under half of the gap to unresolved V genes and leave the rest unexplained. In all, the sample holds tens of thousands of clones, and about 88% of those were seen once. Jointly, the top ten make up 0.25% to 0.3% of the sample. Patients with autoimmune disease history or receiving systemic immunosuppression were excluded from the trial. In every dose cohort, peripheral blood was drawn for TCR sequencing at baseline, cycle 4 day 1, and cycle 7 day 1. Samples were obtained from an open-label, multicenter, first-in-human phase I dose-escalation trial of ivuxolimab. Adults with locally advanced or metastatic head and neck squamous cell, hepatocellular, melanoma or renal cell carcinoma were enrolled in the trial. Before TCR sequencing, CD4+ T cells and CD8+ T cells were sorted from peripheral blood as separate populations.

Comments on this clone: Its antigen remains undetermined. The sample holds no much larger clone one base away, and base qualities are not on file.

CDR1 and CDR2 are drawn from the germline V gene: MNHEY, SVGAGI. The CDR3 starts with the cysteine, ends with the phenylalanine, and has 12 residues. Of the read, only the CDR3 DNA is kept; its 36 bases are in frame from base 1. Trimming at the junction amounts to 5 bases on V and 6 bases on J, and the germline ends lie 11 bases apart. This receptor was obtained from an adult with an advanced solid tumor such as melanoma, head and neck, liver or kidney cancer. Sequencing used CD4+ or CD8+ T cells sorted from blood, obtained in a trial of the OX40 agonist ivuxolimab. The chain couples TRBV6-5 to TRBJ2-7; TRBD2 is possibly the D segment (6 matching bases). The bases read TGTGCCAGCAGTAGCGTCGGGGGCGAGCAGTACTTC. This gives the protein CASSSVGGEQYF.